Listed here are 28 T cell receptor beta chains from one sample, sequenced in a study of cytomegalovirus exposure and HLA in healthy donors. PCR amplification relied on 60 Vbeta primers (plus 13 Jbeta primers). Sequenced by immunoSEQ multiplex PCR; TCRdb stores in-frame clones only, minus some. The sample lists about 89,000 clones, 85% occurring once. Sequencing input: PBMCs. Every receptor here comes from a middle-aged man in good health and CMV-seropositive.

The J gene is TRBJ2-1, the V gene TRBV7-9; 8 positions match TRBD2. After removal of 5 bases from V and 2 bases from J, the junction contained 5 bases not matched to a gene. The CDR3 runs 15 residues. Germline V gene data show CDR1 as SEHNR and CDR2 as FQNEAQ (reference sequence). The CDR3 protein is CASSAPGGTYNEQFF. The DNA for the CDR3 is TGTGCCAGCAGCGCTCCGGGGGGGACCTACAATGAGCAGTTCTTC.

This sequence joins TRBV28 and TRBJ1-1; D remains unclear. The V end was cut by 3 bases, the J end by 10 bases, with 9 bases between. CDR1 is MDHEN and CDR2 is SYDVKM in the germline V gene. The CDR3 consists of 11 residues. The CDR3 loop is CASSFSLSAFF. CDR3 in DNA: TGTGCCAGCAGTTTTTCCCTATCAGCTTTCTTT.

The chain couples TRBV4-1 to TRBJ1-2, with 10 bases identical to TRBD1. The germline V gene has CDR1 MGHRA and CDR2 YSYEKL. V lost 2 bases to trimming and J lost 3 bases; unmatched junction nucleotides: 9. This CDR3 spans 17 amino acids. CDR3 coding DNA: TGCGCCAGCAGCCAAACAAGGGACAGGGGTTGGGACTATGGCTACACCTTC. This codes for CASSQTRDRGWDYGYTF.

This chain connects TRBV6-1 to TRBJ2-3; tentative D call: TRBD2 (6 bases). Trimming removed 6 bases from V and 2 bases from J, with 15 bases in between. The CDR3 sequence is 15 residues long. From germline, CDR1 is MNHNS and CDR2 SASEGT. The CDR3: CASRRWAGNTDTQYF. As DNA, the CDR3 is TGTGCCAGCAGGAGATGGGCGGGAAACACAGATACGCAGTATTTT.

There are a few counts of this clone. The chain combines TRBV7-9 with TRBJ1-3, with D tentatively TRBD1 (5 bases). Germline CDR1 is SEHNR and CDR2 is FQNEAQ (reference sequence). V was shortened by 1 base and J by 4 bases, with 8 bases between the two germline ends. CDR3 length: 14 amino acids. In DNA form, the CDR3 reads TGTGCCAGCAGCTTAGTCCAGGGCGGAAACACCATATATTTT. It specifies CASSLVQGGNTIYF. Looking up the rest from reference TRBV7-9 and TRBJ1-3 gives the full variable domain: DTGVSQNPRHKITKRGQNVTFRCDPISEHNRLYWYRQTLGQGPEFLTYFQNEAQLEKSRLLSDRFSAERPKGSFSTLEIQRTEQGDSAMYLCASSLVQGGNTIYFGEGSWLTVV.

This chain uses TRBV7-3 with TRBJ2-1; possibly TRBD1 for D (6 bases). Trimming took 0 bases from V and 15 from J, leaving 15 bases between them. The germline V gene encodes CDR1 SGHTA and CDR2 FQGTGA. The CDR3 length is 13 residues. The CDR3, as DNA: TGTGCCAGCAGCTTAACTCACCGGGACACTCCGTTCTTC. It is translated as CASSLTHRDTPFF.

The chain is built from TRBV6-5 and TRBJ1-2, with D perhaps matching TRBD1 (5 bases). This CDR3 has 12 amino acids. The germline CDR1 and CDR2 sequences are MNHEY and SVGAGI. V shed 8 bases and J shed 8 bases, with 15 bases lying between them. The CDR3 loop reads CASLGGMGGYTF. The CDR3 coding sequence is TGTGCCAGCTTGGGGGGAATGGGGGGCTACACCTTC.

The chain employs TRBV11-3 and TRBJ2-7; 10 bases agree with TRBD1. The germline V gene has CDR1 SGHNT and CDR2 YENEEA. CDR3 length: 15 amino acids. V gave up 4 bases and J gave up 5 bases; unmatched junction bases: 8. The CDR3 is CASSYLTGGQDEQYF. The CDR3 DNA reads as TGTGCCAGCAGCTACCTGACAGGGGGCCAGGACGAGCAGTACTTC.

V is TRBV18 and J is TRBJ2-6, with D possibly being TRBD1 (6 bases). Germline CDR1 KGHSH, CDR2 LQKENI. The CDR3 extends over 19 amino acids. Trimming cost V 1 base and J 1 base, with 17 bases left between them. The CDR3 region is CASSPRNPGHSSGANVLTF. The CDR3, as DNA: TGTGCCAGCTCACCACGGAATCCGGGACATTCGTCTGGGGCCAACGTCCTGACTTTC.

This chain links TRBV14 with TRBJ2-7, with 9 bases identical to TRBD1. The ends lost 0 bases at V and 6 bases at J; junction bases unmatched: 6. The germline gives CDR1 SGHDN, CDR2 FVKESK. This CDR3 region has 15 residues. The CDR3, as DNA: TGTGCCAGCAGCCAAGAGGACAGGGGTGATCCCGAGCAGTACTTC. It yields the protein CASSQEDRGDPEQYF.

The chain uses TRBV7-9 and TRBJ2-1, with D possibly matching TRBD2 (5 bases). V was clipped by 2 bases and J by 0 bases, with 8 bases between them. This CDR3 has 15 residues. Looked up from germline, CDR1 is SEHNR and CDR2 is FQNEAQ (reference sequence). The CDR3 nucleotides are TGTGCCAGCAGCTTATCTAGCCCCTCCTACAATGAGCAGTTCTTC. This encodes CASSLSSPSYNEQFF.

The chain combines TRBV7-9 with TRBJ2-5, with 7 bases identical to TRBD2. J lost 2 bases, V lost 5 bases, and 2 bases had no gene match. The CDR3 contains 13 residues. Germline V lookup: CDR1 SEHNR, CDR2 FQNEAQ (reference sequence). The DNA for the CDR3 is TGTGCCAGCAGCACGGGACTACAAGAGACCCAGTACTTC. Residues: CASSTGLQETQYF.

The CDR3 loop reads CASTPEAGWETQYF. The DNA for the CDR3 is TGTGCCAGCACCCCGGAGGCAGGTTGGGAGACCCAGTACTTC. This chain links TRBV7-6 with TRBJ2-5; D possibly corresponds to TRBD2 (5 bases). Per germline, CDR1 SGHVS and CDR2 FNYEAQ. The CDR3 has 14 residues. Trimming left V 7 bases short and J 5 bases short, with 17 bases between.

The CDR3 nucleotides are TGTGCCAGTAGCCCTGACCCTAATTCACCCCTCCACTTT. This encodes CASSPDPNSPLHF. This chain uses TRBV6-1 with TRBJ1-6; no definite D call. Trimming removed 9 bases at V and 6 bases at J, with 12 bases between. Germline V gene sequence: CDR1 MNHNS, CDR2 SASEGT. The CDR3 is made up of 13 amino acids.

For the CDR3, the DNA is TGTGCCAGCAGTTACGCCGGACAGCCGAACACTGAAGCTTTCTTT. It translates to CASSYAGQPNTEAFF. The chain couples TRBV6-5 to TRBJ1-1; a possible D gene is TRBD1 (6 bases). Germline V gene data show CDR1 as MNHEY and CDR2 as SVGAGI. V lost 2 bases and J lost 1, with 11 bases in between. The CDR3 extends over 15 amino acids.

CDR3 sequence: CASSFVKGAGGYTF. The CDR3 DNA reads as TGTGCCAGCAGTTTTGTAAAGGGGGCCGGGGGCTACACCTTC. V is TRBV27 and J is TRBJ1-2; TRBD1 aligns across 7 bases. The ends lost 3 bases at V and 8 bases at J; junction bases unmatched: 9. The CDR3 sequence is 14 residues long. In germline, CDR1 is MNHEY, CDR2 SMNVEV (reference sequence).

This rearrangement joins TRBV27 to TRBJ2-7, with a tentative D call TRBD2 (6 bases). The germline V gene encodes CDR1 MNHEY and CDR2 SMNVEV (reference sequence). The length of the CDR3 is 15 residues. Trimming removed 4 bases at V and 5 bases at J, with 18 bases between. CDR3 coding DNA: TGTGCCAGCAGTTCCTCCCGGACTACGGGGAACGAGCAGTACTTC. It encodes CASSSSRTTGNEQYF.

The chain combines TRBV5-5 with TRBJ2-1; maybe TRBD2 (6 bases). Trimming took off 0 bases at V and 6 bases at J, with 13 bases between the two ends. The CDR3 loop spans 15 amino acids. CDR1 is SGHKS, CDR2 YYEKEE, per germline (reference sequence). The CDR3 DNA reads TGTGCCAGCAGCTTGGCCTTAGTTAGCGGCAATGAGCAGTTCTTC. This sequence encodes CASSLALVSGNEQFF.

This clone was seen more than once but under ten times. J is TRBJ1-6 and V is TRBV30, with 7 bases lining up with TRBD1. The CDR3 contains 13 residues. Losses at the gene ends were 7 bases for V and 13 bases for J; bases not matched to a gene: 13. Germline V gives CDR1 GTSNPN, CDR2 SVGIG (reference sequence). The CDR3 DNA reads TGTGCCTTGGCGGTCGGGATAGGGGGCCCCCTCCACTTT. Translated, it gives CALAVGIGGPLHF.

This clone has only one observation. The CDR3 reads CASSPLAANTGELFF. Here the CDR3 DNA reads TGTGCCAGCAGTCCCCTAGCGGCGAACACCGGGGAGCTGTTTTTT. The rearrangement links TRBV2 to TRBJ2-2; 7 bases align to TRBD2. The germline CDR1 and CDR2 sequences are SNHLY and FYNNEI. With V trimmed by 5 bases and J by 0 bases, 3 bases remained unmatched. The CDR3 loop spans 15 amino acids.

V gene TRBV7-9 combines with J gene TRBJ2-7; D tentatively reads TRBD1 or TRBD2 (5 bases each). CDR1 is SEHNR and CDR2 is FQNEAQ in the germline V gene (reference sequence). The length of the CDR3 is 13 residues. CDR3: CSSRDGPSYEQYF. DNA of the CDR3: TGTTCTAGCAGGGATGGGCCGTCCTACGAGCAGTACTTC.

The chain carries TRBV7-6 and TRBJ1-1, with 8 positions matching TRBD1. V was pared by 5 bases and J by 5 bases, with 7 bases of the junction left unmatched. The CDR3 has 14 amino acids. Germline V gene lookup returns CDR1 SGHVS and CDR2 FNYEAQ. Written as DNA, the CDR3 is TGTGCCAGCAGCGACCGACAGGGGAGGACTGAAGCTTTCTTT. This codes for CASSDRQGRTEAFF.

This clone appeared a single time. The chain joins TRBV10-2 to TRBJ2-7; 9 nucleotides align to TRBD1. There are 14 residues in the CDR3. The V gene's germline CDR1 is WSHSY and CDR2 SAAADI. The V segment lost 2 bases and the J segment 7 bases; nucleotides outside the gene matches: 6. The CDR3 loop reads CASSELGTGLEQYF. The CDR3 region has the DNA TGCGCCAGCAGTGAGCTCGGGACAGGGTTGGAGCAGTACTTC.

The CDR3 loop is CASSISDRQPQHF. CDR3 sequence (DNA): TGTGCCAGTAGTATATCGGACAGACAGCCCCAGCATTTT. The rearrangement joins TRBV19 to TRBJ1-5; D is possibly TRBD1 (6 bases). Germline CDR1 is LNHDA and CDR2 is SQIVND (reference sequence). Trimming stripped 2 bases from V and 7 bases from J, with 9 bases between. There are 13 residues in the CDR3.

The V gene is TRBV18, the J gene TRBJ2-5; D possibly corresponds to TRBD1 (5 bases). The germline V gene encodes CDR1 KGHSH and CDR2 LQKENI. This CDR3 comprises 13 residues. V was cut by 5 bases and J by 4 bases, with 11 bases left in between. CDR3 protein: CASSARDRETQYF. CDR3 sequence (DNA): TGTGCCAGCTCAGCCAGGGATCGAGAGACCCAGTACTTC.

V usage is TRBV28 and J usage is TRBJ2-1, with 8 bases matching TRBD2. Germline trimming cut 4 bases from V and 0 bases from J; bases unmatched to any gene: 5. Per germline, CDR1 MDHEN and CDR2 SYDVKM. The CDR3 covers 16 residues. CDR3 sequence reads: CASSSSLAGSYNEQFF. DNA for the CDR3: TGTGCCAGCAGTTCATCCCTAGCGGGCTCCTACAATGAGCAGTTCTTC.

The rearrangement links TRBV4-1 to TRBJ1-2, with D hard to call. Germline lookup yields CDR1 MGHRA and CDR2 YSYEKL. This CDR3 comprises 13 residues. V was clipped by 1 base and J by 8 bases, with 11 bases between them. DNA for the CDR3: TGCGCCAGCAGCCAAGGGTTAGTCGGGGGCTACACCTTC. As protein: CASSQGLVGGYTF.

This chain links TRBV11-3 with TRBJ2-7; possible D gene TRBD1, 6 bases. There are 13 residues in the CDR3. Trimming took 5 bases from V and 3 from J, leaving 11 bases between them. The germline V gene has CDR1 SGHNT and CDR2 YENEEA. The CDR3 DNA is TGTGCCAGCAGCACTCCGGGACACTACGAGCAGTACTTC. Protein: CASSTPGHYEQYF. The full variable domain, its missing parts supplied by reference TRBV11-3 and TRBJ2-7, is EAGVVQSPRYKIIEKKQPVAFWCNPISGHNTLYWYLQNLGQGPELLIRYENEEAVDDSQLPKDRFSAERLKGVDSTLKIQPAELGDSAVYLCASSTPGHYEQYFGPGTRLTVT.